Following are 32 T cell receptor beta chains from one sample sequenced in a study of spatial heterogeneity in lung cancer. No cognate antigen is known for these TCRs. Sample time point: sample taken at primary tumor resection. Points from the study as a whole: Tumoral mutation counts were tracked by counts of expanded intratumoral alpha and beta TCRs.

TCRdb used MiXCR to reprocess the 5' RACE reads, holding one entry per CDR3 protein. The repertoire holds roughly 16,000 distinct CDR3 sequences, about 6.7% seen once, with less than 20% in the top ten. The sample consisted of lung tumor tissue, taken at surgery. The origin of the receptors is a female donor with early-stage non-small cell lung cancer.

There are a few counts of this clonotype. In a library made to pick up alpha chains, this beta chain is a stray read with a size that means little. This chain joins TRBV5-6 and TRBJ2-1; no firm D call. With 1 base removed from V and 8 bases from J, the gap between germline ends came to 10 bases. From germline, CDR1 is SGHDT and CDR2 YYEEEE. The CDR3 runs 13 residues. CDR3 sequence: CASSLYLRDEQFF. CDR3 DNA: TGTGCCAGCAGCTTGTACCTACGCGATGAGCAGTTCTTC.

The sample holds many counts of this clonotype. This beta chain represents an off-target read in a library built for alpha chains; its size is of limited meaning. V usage is TRBV6-5 and J usage is TRBJ2-5, with D hard to call. Deletions cut 2 bases from V and 5 bases from J, with 18 bases between. The CDR3 runs 16 residues. The germline V gene encodes CDR1 MNHEY and CDR2 SVGAGI. CDR3 residues: CASSYESDVEEETQYF. The CDR3 DNA reads TGTGCCAGCAGTTACGAGTCGGACGTCGAGGAGGAGACCCAGTACTTC.

This clonotype is deemed medium-sized. This beta chain represents an off-target read in a library built for alpha chains; its size is of limited meaning. The rearrangement joins TRBV13 to TRBJ2-7; the D is unclear. This CDR3 contains 14 residues. V was clipped by 2 bases and J by 4 bases, with 12 bases between them. Germline assignment: CDR1 PRHDT and CDR2 FYEKMQ (reference sequence). In DNA, the CDR3 is TGTGCCAGCAGCTTAAGGAGCCGAGAGTACGAGCAGTACTTC. This sequence encodes CASSLRSREYEQYF. Variable domain in full (rest from reference TRBV13 and TRBJ2-7): AAGVIQSPRHLIKEKRETATLKCYPIPRHDTVYWYQQGPGQDPQFLISFYEKMQSDKGSIPDRFSAQQFSDYHSELNMSSLELGDSALYFCASSLRSREYEQYFGPGTRLTVT.

This clonotype has a count of ten or more. Within a library made for alpha chains, this beta chain is off target, and its count is uninformative. The chain employs TRBV29-1 and TRBJ1-4; TRBD1 aligns across 9 bases. Germline V gene data show CDR1 as SQVTM and CDR2 as ANQGSEA. The CDR3 runs to 16 residues. V trimming: 5 bases; J trimming: 7 bases; junction bases outside the gene matches: 14. The CDR3 bases are TGCAGCGTTTTCGGACAGGGGCTCGTAGGTGGTGAAAAACTGTTTTTT. Its protein product is CSVFGQGLVGGEKLFF.

In its sample, this clonotype was seen many times. Found in a library prepared for alpha chains, this beta chain is an off-target read, and its abundance has little meaning. The chain uses TRBV5-5 and TRBJ2-1; tentative D call: TRBD1 (6 bases). Trimming took 3 bases from V and 5 from J, leaving 12 bases between them. From germline, CDR1 is SGHKS and CDR2 YYEKEE (reference sequence). The CDR3 runs to 14 residues. The DNA of the CDR3 is TGTGCCAGCAGCTCCGTACAGGGAAACAATGAGCAGTTCTTC. Protein product: CASSSVQGNNEQFF.

As to this clonotype: This beta chain is off target for a library built for alpha chains, so its abundance means little. This rearrangement joins TRBV9 to TRBJ2-4; D is undetermined. The CDR3 extends over 14 amino acids. Looked up from germline, CDR1 is SGDLS and CDR2 is YYNGEE. V was cut by 6 bases and J by 3 bases, with 13 bases left in between. The CDR3 region is CASTSPTGKNIQYF. DNA for the CDR3: TGTGCCAGCACCTCCCCCACTGGCAAAAACATTCAGTACTTC. The full variable domain, in which reference TRBV9 and TRBJ2-4 provide the parts outside the CDR3, is DSGVTQTPKHLITATGQRVTLRCSPRSGDLSVYWYQQSLDQGLQFLIQYYNGEERAKGNILERFSAQQFPDLHSELNLSSLELGDSALYFCASTSPTGKNIQYFGAGTRLSVL.

This clonotype was observed at least ten times. This beta chain came through as a stray read in a library set up for alpha chains, and its size says little. The genes are TRBV5-1 and TRBJ1-1; D uncertain. The V gene lost 2 bases and the J gene lost 2 bases, with 10 bases spanning the gap. This CDR3 has 14 amino acids. The germline CDR1 and CDR2 sequences are SGHRS and YFSETQ. CDR3 protein: CASSFAGLNTEAFF. DNA for the CDR3: TGCGCCAGCAGCTTTGCGGGGTTAAACACTGAAGCTTTCTTT. Combining the CDR3 with reference TRBV5-1 and TRBJ1-1 gives the whole variable domain KAGVTQTPRYLIKTRGQQVTLSCSPISGHRSVSWYQQTPGQGLQFLFEYFSETQRNKGNFPGRFSGRQFSNSRSEMNVSTLELGDSALYLCASSFAGLNTEAFFGQGTRLTVV.

This clonotype was counted at least ten times. This beta chain turned up in a library designed for alpha chains; as an off-target read, its abundance says little. The genes are TRBV3-1 and TRBJ2-2, with a weak D call TRBD2 (5 bases). The V end lost 1 base, the J end lost 4 bases, and 13 bases lay between the germline ends. Germline-derived CDR1 and CDR2 are LGHDT and YNNKEL (reference sequence). The CDR3 is 16 amino acids. The CDR3 DNA reads TGTGCCAGCAGCCAAGGAGTGGGAGATCGCACCGGGGAGCTGTTTTTT. Residues: CASSQGVGDRTGELFF.

This clonotype occurred a few times. This beta chain turned up in a library designed for alpha chains; as an off-target read, its abundance says little. This chain links TRBV2 with TRBJ2-3; unclear D gene. V dropped 8 bases and J dropped 7 bases, with 16 bases sitting between them. Per the germline V gene, CDR1 is SNHLY and CDR2 is FYNNEI. The CDR3 length is 13 residues. The CDR3 nucleotides read TGTGCCAGCGGGAACCCATTCAGCTATACGCAGTATTTT. Protein: CASGNPFSYTQYF.

This clonotype appeared many times. This beta chain turned up in a library designed for alpha chains; as an off-target read, its abundance says little. The V gene is TRBV3-1, the J gene TRBJ2-7; perhaps TRBD1 as D (5 bases). This CDR3 spans 14 amino acids. The V gene's germline CDR1 is LGHDT and CDR2 YNNKEL (reference sequence). Trimming removed 0 bases at V and 6 bases at J, with 12 bases between. CDR3 nucleotide sequence: TGTGCCAGCAGCCAAGAAGGGGTTGGCCTCGAGCAGTACTTC. It specifies CASSQEGVGLEQYF.

This clonotype was recorded at least ten times. This beta chain represents an off-target read in a library built for alpha chains; its size is of limited meaning. V usage is TRBV7-2 and J usage is TRBJ1-6, with unresolved D. The CDR3 spans 13 residues. Looked up from germline, CDR1 is SGHTA and CDR2 is FQGNSA. V was clipped by 4 bases and J by 9 bases, with 10 bases between them. The CDR3 loop reads CASSSLYRSPLHF. CDR3 DNA: TGTGCCAGCAGCTCCCTTTATCGTTCACCCCTCCACTTT. Based on the CDR3 plus reference TRBV7-2 and TRBJ1-6, the full variable domain is GAGVSQSPSNKVTEKGKDVELRCDPISGHTALYWYRQSLGQGLEFLIYFQGNSAPDKSGLPSDRFSAERTGGSVSTLTIQRTQQEDSAVYLCASSSLYRSPLHFGNGTRLTVT.

Concerning this clonotype: The size of this beta chain means little, since it is a stray read in a library made for alpha chains. This sequence joins TRBV27 and TRBJ1-4; no clear D. Trimming shortened V by 5 bases and J by 0 bases, and 19 bases separated the two germline ends. The CDR3 extends over 18 amino acids. CDR1 and CDR2 (germline): MNHEY, SMNVEV (reference sequence). This CDR3 is CASSPLDDEGATNEKLFF. The DNA for the CDR3 is TGTGCCAGCAGTCCATTGGATGACGAGGGCGCAACTAATGAAAAACTGTTTTTT.

Concerning this clonotype itself: The size of this beta chain means little, since it is a stray read in a library made for alpha chains. This chain uses TRBV7-3 with TRBJ1-2; the D gene is possibly TRBD1 (5 bases). Between the trimmed V and J ends, which lost 4 bases and 8 bases, there was a span of 20 bases. The CDR3 runs to 15 residues. Per germline, CDR1 SGHTA and CDR2 FQGTGA. The chain's CDR3 is CASSSATGELGGYTF. The CDR3, as DNA: TGTGCCAGCAGCTCCGCAACGGGGGAACTGGGCGGCTACACCTTC.

Worth noting for this clonotype: Found in a library prepared for alpha chains, this beta chain is an off-target read, and its abundance has little meaning. The V gene is TRBV19, the J gene TRBJ2-1; 8 positions agree with TRBD1. CDR3 length: 12 amino acids. Germline CDR1 LNHDA, CDR2 SQIVND (reference sequence). Trimming took 11 bases from V and 10 from J; bases not matched to a gene: 10. The CDR3 DNA sequence: TGTGCCGGGTCGACAGGGGCCAGCGAGCAGTTCTTC. Translated, it gives CAGSTGASEQFF.

This clonotype appeared many times. As an off-target read in a library built for alpha chains, this beta chain has a frequency of little significance. The chain joins TRBV6-1 to TRBJ1-2; D not certain. The germline CDR1 and CDR2 sequences are MNHNS and SASEGT. The CDR3 has 15 amino acids. V gave up 8 bases and J gave up 3 bases, with 19 bases separating them. CDR3 protein: CASADFRTEDYGYTF. CDR3 coding DNA: TGTGCCAGCGCGGACTTCAGAACAGAAGACTATGGCTACACCTTC.

This clonotype was recorded a few times. For a library built for alpha chains, this beta chain is a stray read; little rests on its size. The chain has TRBV10-2 and TRBJ1-5; a weak D match, TRBD1 (5 bases). This CDR3 has 14 residues. Trimming removed 6 bases at V and 9 bases at J, with 18 bases between. CDR1 is WSHSY and CDR2 is SAAADI in the germline V gene. The CDR3 DNA reads TGCGCCAGCAGGGGGCCCAGCGAGGCTGGGCCCCAGCATTTT. This codes for CASRGPSEAGPQHF.

This clonotype was observed at least ten times. Within a library made for alpha chains, this beta chain is off target, and its count is uninformative. This chain links TRBV20-1 with TRBJ2-7; TRBD2 matches 9 bases. Germline V gives CDR1 DFQATT, CDR2 SNEGSKA (reference sequence). This CDR3 comprises 17 residues. V was clipped by 0 bases and J by 3 bases; unmatched bases: 12. The CDR3 coding sequence is TGCAGTGCTAGAGATACGATAGCGGGGGCGAAATACTACGAGCAGTACTTC. Its translation: CSARDTIAGAKYYEQYF.

This clonotype was counted at least ten times. With the library built for alpha chains, this beta chain is off target and its frequency is not meaningful. The gene calls are TRBV4-1 and TRBJ1-1, with 10 bases identical to TRBD1. The ends lost 4 bases at V and 2 bases at J; junction bases unmatched: 4. CDR1 and CDR2 (germline): MGHRA, YSYEKL. The CDR3 has 15 residues. Here the CDR3 DNA reads TGCGCCAGCAGCCCCGGACAGGGGGACAACACTGAAGCTTTCTTT. Amino acids: CASSPGQGDNTEAFF.

This clonotype showed up many times. Because this beta chain is a stray read in a library intended to capture alpha chains, its abundance should not be given much weight. The chain is built from TRBV12-3 or TRBV12-4 and TRBJ1-1, with 7 nucleotides matching TRBD1. V was pared by 4 bases and J by 8 bases, with 7 bases of the junction left unmatched. This CDR3 has 13 amino acids. The CDR3 nucleotides are TGTGCCAGCAGTTCCGCTCGGGACAGAGAAGCTTTCTTT. As protein: CASSSARDREAFF.

This clonotype has a count of ten or more. This beta chain lies outside the target of a library built for alpha chains; its clone size means little. CDR3 coding DNA: TGCAGTGCTAGTACGGGCCTGGGGGCCCAGTACTTC. It encodes CSASTGLGAQYF. The J gene is TRBJ2-5, the V gene TRBV20-1; D may correspond to TRBD1 or TRBD2 (5 bases each). This CDR3 spans 12 amino acids. Between the trimmed V and J ends, which lost 3 bases and 9 bases, there was a span of 14 bases. Germline assignment: CDR1 DFQATT and CDR2 SNEGSKA (reference sequence).

This clonotype was observed many times. The library was designed around alpha chains, so this beta chain is a stray read whose abundance carries little weight. The chain carries TRBV5-6 and TRBJ2-5, with D tentatively TRBD2 (7 bases). The germline V gene encodes CDR1 SGHDT and CDR2 YYEEEE. The CDR3 runs 13 residues. Between the trimmed V and J ends, which lost 9 bases and 1 base, there was a span of 13 bases. CDR3 bases: TGTGCCACCGGGGGCGGGGGCCAAGAGACCCAGTACTTC. Protein product: CATGGGGQETQYF.

There are a few counts of this clonotype. This beta chain is off target for a library built for alpha chains, so its abundance means little. This chain joins TRBV7-2 and TRBJ2-2; a possible D gene is TRBD1 (5 bases). Germline CDR1 reads SGHTA; CDR2 reads FQGNSA. This CDR3 region has 18 residues. The V and J ends lost 7 bases and 1 base respectively, with 22 bases between them. CDR3 coding DNA: TGTGCCAGCACCCTTATCGGATGGCCAACAGGGAACACCGGGGAGCTGTTTTTT. It is translated as CASTLIGWPTGNTGELFF. Together with reference TRBV7-2 and TRBJ2-2, the CDR3 gives the full variable domain: GAGVSQSPSNKVTEKGKDVELRCDPISGHTALYWYRQSLGQGLEFLIYFQGNSAPDKSGLPSDRFSAERTGGSVSTLTIQRTQQEDSAVYLCASTLIGWPTGNTGELFFGEGSRLTVL.

Notes on this clonotype: Since the library was made to target alpha chains, this beta chain is a stray read and its abundance is not meaningful. The chain carries TRBV7-2 and TRBJ2-1; 12 bases align to TRBD2. CDR1 is SGHTA, CDR2 FQGNSA, per germline. Trimming removed 4 bases from V and 8 bases from J; junction bases left unmatched: 6. This CDR3 spans 15 amino acids. CDR3 protein: CASSYLAGGPHEQFF. The DNA for the CDR3 is TGTGCCAGCAGCTACCTAGCGGGGGGGCCCCATGAGCAGTTCTTC.

This clonotype was seen ten or more times. This beta chain lies outside the target of a library built for alpha chains; its clone size means little. The chain carries TRBV20-1 and TRBJ2-7; TRBD2 agrees at 11 bases. Germline values: CDR1 DFQATT, CDR2 SNEGSKA (reference sequence). Trimming at V came to 5 bases and at J to 5 bases, leaving 5 bases not matched to a gene. The CDR3 length is 13 residues. CDR3: CSAPSGGLDEQYF. CDR3 DNA: TGCAGTGCTCCTAGCGGGGGGCTGGACGAGCAGTACTTC.

In this sample, this clonotype turned up a few times. Being off target in a library aimed at alpha chains, this beta chain has a size of little meaning. The V call is TRBV6-6, the J call TRBJ2-1, with a tentative D call TRBD1 (5 bases). The CDR3 spans 15 residues. The ends were cut back, 2 bases at V and 1 base at J, with 9 bases in the middle. Germline lookup yields CDR1 MNHNY and CDR2 SVGAGI (reference sequence). The DNA for the CDR3 is TGTGCCAGCAGTTACGACAGCAGTTCCTACAATGAGCAGTTCTTC. This translates into CASSYDSSSYNEQFF.

Many counts were recorded for this clonotype. Since the library was made to target alpha chains, this beta chain is a stray read and its abundance is not meaningful. V and J are TRBV2 and TRBJ1-1, with 8 bases identical to TRBD1. Per the germline V gene, CDR1 is SNHLY and CDR2 is FYNNEI. Losses at the gene ends were 6 bases for V and 2 bases for J; bases not matched to a gene: 5. The CDR3 consists of 14 residues. CDR3 sequence reads: CASRADRGNTEAFF. DNA of the CDR3: TGTGCCAGCAGAGCTGACAGGGGTAACACTGAAGCTTTCTTT. Drawing the rest from reference TRBV2 and TRBJ1-1, the complete variable domain is EPEVTQTPSHQVTQMGQEVILRCVPISNHLYFYWYRQILGQKVEFLVSFYNNEISEKSEIFDDQFSVERPDGSNFTLKIRSTKLEDSAMYFCASRADRGNTEAFFGQGTRLTVV.

The sample holds many counts of this clonotype. The library was built for alpha chains, so this beta chain is an off-target read and its size means little. V is TRBV9 and J is TRBJ2-1; TRBD2 matches at 8 bases. With 0 bases clipped from V and 6 bases from J, the junction kept 2 bases outside the gene matches. Germline V gene lookup returns CDR1 SGDLS and CDR2 YYNGEE. This CDR3 has 14 residues. For the CDR3, the DNA is TGTGCCAGCAGCGTAGCAGCGGGGGTCAATGAGCAGTTCTTC. This gives the protein CASSVAAGVNEQFF.

Of note for this clonotype: This beta chain is an off-target read within a library intended for alpha chains, so its frequency means little. The chain combines TRBV19 with TRBJ1-2; unclear D gene. Germline lookup yields CDR1 LNHDA and CDR2 SQIVND (reference sequence). Deletions cut 6 bases from V and 3 bases from J, with 11 bases between. This CDR3 has 13 residues. Here the CDR3 reads CASRSTTDYGYTF. The CDR3 DNA reads as TGTGCCAGTAGGAGTACAACTGACTATGGCTACACCTTC.

Note on this clonotype: For a library built for alpha chains, this beta chain is a stray read; little rests on its size. The chain joins TRBV20-1 to TRBJ1-6, with 7 positions matching TRBD1. The CDR3 sequence is 13 residues long. In germline, CDR1 is DFQATT, CDR2 SNEGSKA (reference sequence). V trimming: 6 bases; J trimming: 8 bases; junction bases outside the gene matches: 7. As DNA, the CDR3 is TGCAGTGCCGGGGACACAGGGGATTCACCCCTCCACTTT. It encodes CSAGDTGDSPLHF.

This clonotype occurred many times. Because this beta chain is a stray read in a library intended to capture alpha chains, its abundance should not be given much weight. V and J are TRBV7-8 and TRBJ1-5; a weak D match, TRBD1 (6 bases). The CDR3 runs 16 residues. The V end was cut by 1 base, the J end by 7 bases, with 17 bases between. Germline V lookup: CDR1 SGHVS, CDR2 FQNEAQ. CDR3 in amino acids: CASSLGGGRGNQPQHF. CDR3 DNA sequence: TGTGCCAGCAGCTTAGGAGGTGGCAGGGGAAACCAGCCCCAGCATTTT.

Worth noting for this clonotype: Since it is a stray read in a library aimed at alpha chains, this beta chain has a size that is not meaningful. The rearrangement uses TRBV4-3 and TRBJ2-3; D gene ambiguous. CDR1 LGHNA and CDR2 YSLEER come from the germline V gene. Trimming left V 4 bases short and J 1 base short, with 9 bases between. CDR3 length: 14 residues. The CDR3 DNA is TGCGCCAGCAGCCCCCGGGCCGGCACAGATACGCAGTATTTT. Its protein is CASSPRAGTDTQYF.

This clonotype was observed at least ten times. This beta chain is a stray read from a library made for alpha chains; its abundance is not meaningful. This chain joins TRBV6-1 and TRBJ1-1, with D tentatively TRBD1 (6 bases). This CDR3 is 14 amino acids long. V gave up 7 bases and J gave up 8 bases, with 20 bases separating them. The V gene's germline CDR1 is MNHNS and CDR2 SASEGT. The CDR3 nucleotides are TGTGCCAGCACCCGGGGGGCTTCGGGGGAGGAAGCTTTCTTT. It specifies CASTRGASGEEAFF.